The clone carrying this T cell receptor beta chain has a count of ten or more. Its target is not known. Template material for TCR beta VDJ and CDR3 profiling consisted of genomic DNA. Each CDR3 protein is one row after TCRdb ran MiXCR on the reads. Of under 200,000 distinct CDR3 sequences in the sample, around 47% are singletons; the top ten hold 2.5% to 4%. These data are taken from a study of CD8+CD57+ T cells in acquired aplastic anemia. Sequencing was done on patients that had shown CD8+CD57+ cell expansion by flow cytometry. Every one of the patients had aplastic anemia (severe, acquired). Blood sampling was performed on the patients, and none of them had received therapy by then. Regarding the study as a whole: Comparison of patients with controls identified roughly 30 shared CD8+ CDR3 sequences.

The CDR3 loop spans 13 amino acids. Germline loops: CDR1 DFQATT, CDR2 SNEGSKA (reference sequence). V was clipped by 7 bases and J by 0 bases, with 9 bases between them. Material for sequencing was sorted CD4+, CD8+, or CD8+CD57+ T cells (not recorded which) from PBMCs. This receptor was obtained from a human donor with aplastic anemia. V is TRBV20-1 and J is TRBJ2-2; D ambiguous. The CDR3 loop is CSVGLPNTGELFF. CDR3 in DNA: TGCAGTGTAGGTCTACCGAACACCGGGGAGCTGTTTTTT.